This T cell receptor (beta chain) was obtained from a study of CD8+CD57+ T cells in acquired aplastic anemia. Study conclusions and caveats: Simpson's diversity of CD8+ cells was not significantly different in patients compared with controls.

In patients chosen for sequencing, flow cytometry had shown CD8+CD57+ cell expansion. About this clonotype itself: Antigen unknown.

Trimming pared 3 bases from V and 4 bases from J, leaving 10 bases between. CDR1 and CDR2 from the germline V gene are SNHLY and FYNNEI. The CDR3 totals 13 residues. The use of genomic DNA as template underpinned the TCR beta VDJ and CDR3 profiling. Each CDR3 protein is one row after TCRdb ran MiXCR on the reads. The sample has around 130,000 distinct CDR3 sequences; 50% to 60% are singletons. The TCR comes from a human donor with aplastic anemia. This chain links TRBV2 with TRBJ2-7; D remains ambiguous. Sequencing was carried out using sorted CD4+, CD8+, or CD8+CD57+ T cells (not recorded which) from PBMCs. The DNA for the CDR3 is TGTGCCAGCAGTGATCTGGCGTCGTACGAGCAGTACTTC. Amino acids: CASSDLASYEQYF.